This is a list of T cell receptor beta chains from one sample in a study of breast tumors, draining lymph nodes, adjacent tissues. TCRdb re-derived calls from the multiplex PCR reads in MiXCR, one entry per CDR3 protein. The sample shows approximately 210,000 distinct CDR3 sequences, less than 45% of them seen only once. Sequencing input: axillary lymph node tissue. The source of these receptors is a female donor with breast cancer. Some clones in this sample may be carry-over from other donors' samples. Both conserved end residues are part of each CDR3.

>TRBV19
CASATSGAFSGETQYF
>TRBV5-1
CASSPEGASGRTYNEKLFF
>TRBV10-2
CASSGTGGKGGGGSPLHF
>TRBV12-3/TRBV12-4
CASSTHPRGPSDTQYF
>TRBV20-1
CSARQGRYNEQFF
>TRBV11-2
CASSLADGMVGYTF
>TRBV7-9
CASSLAGQGADEQYF
>TRBV4-1
CASSQFMDRGADTQYF
>TRBV20-1
CSARGHYSNQPQHF
>TRBV7-2
CASSLPSAGGTQYF
>TRBV15
CATSRDKRSDTQYF
>TRBV2
CASSRQGDSPLHF
>TRBV6-4
CASSDSHLVAGEGETQYF
>TRBV4-1
CASSQGQGVYEQYF
>TRBV3-1
CASSQEFSPPTF
>TRBV7-2
CASSDSGLAGGSEQYF
>TRBV19
CASTEASGAQQETQYF
>TRBV15
CATSRDQGPGEQFF
>TRBV19
CASSQQGTEAFF
>TRBV6-5
CASSHSDMPGEKLFF
>TRBV20-1
CSAPGGVNQPQHF
>TRBV20-1
CSAMAGGGNQPQHF
>TRBV7-2
CASSVQENTIYF
>TRBV24-1
CATSDSSRGYEQYF
>TRBV4-2
CAGSQVQGLSPLHF
>TRBV5-1
CASSLAGISPLHF
>TRBV7-3
CASSLSSGYNEQFF
>TRBV30
CAWRFSGSNEQFF
>TRBV7-3
CASSLPRDRVDNSPLHF
>TRBV3-1
CASSQLGSEQFF
>TRBV12-5
CASGLTGQGGETQYF
>TRBV29-1
CSVEGDGASYTF
>TRBV11-2
CASSLTGTGRQETQYF
>TRBV5-1
CASSLGQGINQPQHF
>TRBV7-2
CASSSGQEDYGYTF
>TRBV7-3
CASSFQGNTEAFF
>TRBV27
CASSRFREAGYTF
>TRBV14
CASSQDQRGRVSYGYTF
>TRBV7-2
CASSKDRGGSGNTF
>TRBV20-1
CSARGVDRAHGYTF
>TRBV19
CASSVAGVTDTQYF
>TRBV9
CASSVGVGMADTQYF
>TRBV5-1
CASSAYSGATEKLFF
>TRBV10-3
CASSVARDRGYEQYF
>TRBV18
CASSQLGANTGELFF
>TRBV10-3
CASGGGTGKNQPQHF
>TRBV30
CAWTGQGPGGYGYTF
>TRBV19
CASSTGPNYGYTF
>TRBV25-1
CASSDPRTTREETQYF
>TRBV7-6
CASSRQRGNTEAFF
>TRBV6-5
CASSYQLAGVNEQFF
>TRBV2
CASSPKTGQGTYNEQFF
>TRBV20-1
CSARWGLAGWQFF
>TRBV7-9
CASSLSGGEAGNTLYF
>TRBV5-4
CASSGLAGGETQYF